The entry below gives a single T cell receptor (beta chain) sequence along with its context. Antigen unknown. The method was immunoSEQ multiplex PCR; TCRdb's version includes in-frame clones alone and lacks a portion of them. The data hold 150,000 or so clones, with less than 95% observed a single time. These data belong to a study of T cell responses to AZD1222 COVID-19 vaccine. The V and J ends lost 1 base and 0 bases respectively, with 9 bases between them. Germline CDR1 SGHAT, CDR2 FQDESV (reference sequence). CDR3 length equals 15 residues. Points from the study as a whole: Reportedly, nearly half of unique spike TCRs recognized epitopes outside B.1.351/B.1.1.7 mutations. Every sample of the repertoires postdated the peak T cell response. A mostly white British donor set with more females was recruited, and clonal diversity was possibly underestimated.

V gene TRBV11-1 combines with J gene TRBJ1-1; D unresolved. The TCR comes from an adult in good health. Sequences were derived from peripheral blood, sampled on day 0 of AZD1222 vaccination. The CDR3 reads CASSLVGAMNTEAFF. The CDR3 bases are TGTGCCAGCAGCTTAGTAGGAGCTATGAACACTGAAGCTTTCTTT.